This T cell receptor beta chain was captured in a study of OX40 agonist ivuxolimab in advanced cancers. Study at large: Ivuxolimab, which patients received intravenously every 2 weeks, was dosed at 0.01 to 10 mg/kg. Two cutaneous melanoma patients and one hepatocellular carcinoma patient, three in all, had partial responses.

Here immunoSEQ multiplex PCR was the method, and the copy in TCRdb shows in-frame clones only, minus some. The sample shows around 50,000 clones, 87% of them seen only once. Germline loops: CDR1 SGHAT, CDR2 FQDESV (reference sequence). The CDR3 runs to 13 residues. Trimming shortened V by 1 base and J by 1 base, and 4 bases separated the two germline ends. Material: CD4+ or CD8+ T cells sorted from blood, obtained in a trial of the OX40 agonist ivuxolimab. This TCR derives from an adult with an advanced solid tumor such as melanoma, head and neck, liver or kidney cancer. The J gene is TRBJ1-1, the V gene TRBV11-1; D gene ambiguous. The CDR3 DNA reads TGTGCCAGCAGCTTAGGGGGGAACACTGAAGCTTTCTTT. Its translation: CASSLGGNTEAFF.